These 4 T cell receptor beta chains were sequenced from one sample in a study of blood T cell repertoires in COVID-19. Profiled with immunoSEQ multiplex PCR; TCRdb holds only in-frame clones, not every one. The data contain around 240,000 clones, more than 65% of them singletons. Material: peripheral blood. Receptors originate from a woman in her thirties or forties who had recovered from COVID-19.

In DNA, the CDR3 is TGTGCCAGCAGCTTAGAGGCAGGGGGTCTCTACGAGCAGTACTTC. Protein product: CASSLEAGGLYEQYF. This rearrangement joins TRBV11-2 to TRBJ2-7; TRBD1 aligns across 7 bases. The CDR3 has 15 amino acids. J was trimmed by 3 bases and V by 0 bases; bases with no gene match: 5. Germline V lookup: CDR1 SGHAT, CDR2 FQNNGV.

Here the CDR3 reads CASSFVLSGQDPLYGYTF. The CDR3 DNA reads TGTGCCAGCAGCTTTGTCCTTTCGGGACAGGACCCTCTCTATGGCTACACCTTC. The chain has TRBV7-9 and TRBJ1-2; 8 bases agree with TRBD1. The germline gives CDR1 SEHNR, CDR2 FQNEAQ (reference sequence). This CDR3 contains 18 residues. The J segment lost 4 bases and the V segment lost 3 bases, leaving 16 bases of the junction unmatched.

This clone was detected once. The chain has TRBV5-1 and TRBJ2-2; 9 nucleotides line up with TRBD2. Trimming took 0 bases from V and 2 from J; bases not matched to a gene: 5. Germline CDR1 reads SGHRS; CDR2 reads YFSETQ. The CDR3 covers 17 residues. CDR3 nucleotide sequence: TGCGCCAGCAGCTTGGAGGTAGCGGGGGTAAACACCGGGGAGCTGTTTTTT. Protein: CASSLEVAGVNTGELFF.

The chain combines TRBV28 with TRBJ2-1; 8 bases fit TRBD1. The CDR3 covers 15 residues. Germline CDR1 and CDR2: MDHEN and SYDVKM. The V gene end was trimmed by 5 bases and the J gene end by 8 bases; junction bases not matched to a gene: 11. The CDR3 coding sequence is TGTGCCAGCAGTAGCCCGGGACAGGTTTCCGATGAGCAGTTCTTC. This translates into CASSSPGQVSDEQFF.